The rows below give T cell receptor beta chains drawn from one sample of a study of response to subunit inactivated influenza vaccine. TCRdb ran MiXCR on the RT-PCR reads and lists one entry per CDR3 protein. The sample consists of around 160,000 distinct CDR3 sequences, under 13% of them appearing once. The sample was non-naive T cells sorted from PBMCs, taken more than 35 days after vaccination. These receptors all stem from a man aged 45 to 65 who received an inactivated influenza vaccine. The CDR3 runs from the conserved cysteine through the conserved F or W. A D gene is named only where the DNA matches it firmly. Size is omitted from some rows. Given values are once, few, many or a class for expanded clones.

abundance	d_gene	len	v_gene	j_gene	CDR3nt	CDR3aa
many	NA	14	TRBV7-2	TRBJ2-1	TGTGCCAGCAGCCTTCCTAAGGGGAGCAATGAGCAGTTCTTC	CASSLPKGSNEQFF
NA	NA	14	TRBV6-2/TRBV6-3	TRBJ2-7	TGTGCCAGCAACGACGGCAGGGGCTCCTACGAGCAGTACTTC	CASNDGRGSYEQYF
many	NA	15	TRBV5-1	TRBJ1-5	TGCGCCAGCAGCCGAATGGACATTAGCAATCAGCCCCAGCATTTT	CASSRMDISNQPQHF
few	TRBD2	13	TRBV6-1	TRBJ2-7	TGTGCCAGCAGGGGTAGCGGGGGGTACGAGCAGTACTTC	CASRGSGGYEQYF
many	TRBD1	15	TRBV7-2	TRBJ2-7	TGCGCCAGCAGCTCAGGGACAGGGGGCTTCTACGAGCAGTACTTC	CASSSGTGGFYEQYF
NA	NA	17	TRBV5-1	TRBJ2-3	TGCGCCAGCAGCCCACGACCCGGGACTTATAGCACAGATACGCAGTATTTT	CASSPRPGTYSTDTQYF
NA	NA	13	TRBV2	TRBJ2-5	TGTGCCAGCAGTGGGCTGTTCCAAGAGACCCAGTACTTC	CASSGLFQETQYF
few	TRBD1	15	TRBV9	TRBJ2-1	TGTGCCAGCACCGAGGGACAGGGGGCCTACAATGAGCAGTTCTTC	CASTEGQGAYNEQFF
medium-sized	TRBD1	14	TRBV20-1	TRBJ2-5	TGCAGTGCCACCGGGACAGGCGACCAAGAGACCCAGTACTTC	CSATGTGDQETQYF
many	TRBD2	15	TRBV10-3	TRBJ2-3	TGTGCCATCAGCGCCGGGACTAGCGAGGCAGATACGCAGTATTTT	CAISAGTSEADTQYF
NA	NA	13	TRBV20-1	TRBJ1-1	TGCAGTGCTCGCCGGGACCGGAACACTGAAGCTTTCTTT	CSARRDRNTEAFF
NA	TRBD1	14	TRBV6-1	TRBJ1-6	TGTGCCAGCAAACTGGGACAGAGGGATTCACCCCTCCACTTT	CASKLGQRDSPLHF
few	TRBD2	15	TRBV6-5	TRBJ2-7	TGTGCCAGCAGTTACTCCAGCGGGGGGGGTTACGAGCAGTACTTC	CASSYSSGGGYEQYF
NA	TRBD2	19	TRBV30	TRBJ2-2	TGTGCCTGGACCCGGTGGGAGGCCGGGAGGACCTCGAACACCGGGGAGCTGTTTTTT	CAWTRWEAGRTSNTGELFF
few	NA	13	TRBV6-2/TRBV6-3	TRBJ2-7	TGTGCCAGCAAAATAGCGGCTACCTACGAGCAGTACTTC	CASKIAATYEQYF
NA	NA	16	TRBV5-1	TRBJ2-1	TGCGCCAGCAGCTTGGCCAACGGGGGGCATAGCAATGAGCAGTTCTTC	CASSLANGGHSNEQFF
many	TRBD1	15	TRBV20-1	TRBJ2-5	TGCAGTGCTAGTAGGACAGGGGACTTCCAAGAGACCCAGTACTTC	CSASRTGDFQETQYF
NA	NA	15	TRBV3-1	TRBJ2-7	TGTGCCAGCAGCCAAGCCGGGACTGCTGCCTACGAGCAGTACTTC	CASSQAGTAAYEQYF
NA	NA	14	TRBV7-8	TRBJ2-6	TGTGCCAGCAGCGTCGGGGCTGGGGCCAACGTCCTGACTTTC	CASSVGAGANVLTF
few	NA	15	TRBV28	TRBJ1-1	TGTGCCAGCAGCTGGGCGGGGCCCTCGAACACTGAAGCTTTCTTT	CASSWAGPSNTEAFF
few	TRBD2	16	TRBV15	TRBJ2-7	TGTGCCACCAGCAGAAACATTGGGACTATCACCTACGAGCAGTACTTC	CATSRNIGTITYEQYF
many	NA	17	TRBV5-1	TRBJ1-6	TGCGCCAGCAGCTCCGAGGCAGGGAGCTCCTATAATTCACCCCTCCACTTT	CASSSEAGSSYNSPLHF
many	TRBD2	18	TRBV4-2	TRBJ2-5	TGTGCCAGCAGCCAAGATTGGGCCGGGGGGTCCTCATTAGAGACCCAGTACTTC	CASSQDWAGGSSLETQYF
NA	NA	12	TRBV7-6	TRBJ1-1	TGTGCCAGCAGCCAACATCGGGCCGAAGCTTTCTTT	CASSQHRAEAFF
few	TRBD2	14	TRBV5-6	TRBJ2-1	TGTGCCAGCAGCTTGGAAGCGGGGTTCAATGAGCAGTTCTTC	CASSLEAGFNEQFF
many	TRBD1	16	TRBV7-8	TRBJ1-2	TGTGCCAGCAGCTTAGCGCCAACAGGGGAACGTCATGGCTACACCTTC	CASSLAPTGERHGYTF
few	NA	13	TRBV7-6	TRBJ2-1	TGTGCCAGCAGCTTAGAGCAGGGCAATGAGCAGTTCTTC	CASSLEQGNEQFF
many	TRBD1	16	TRBV7-9	TRBJ1-5	TGTGCCAGCAGCTTAGGTGGGACAGACCTCAATCAGCCCCAGCATTTT	CASSLGGTDLNQPQHF
NA	NA	15	TRBV2	TRBJ1-5	TGTGCCAGCAGTGAATGGTCGGGGAGAAATCAGCCCCAGCATTTT	CASSEWSGRNQPQHF
many	TRBD1	16	TRBV7-8	TRBJ2-2	TGTGCCAGCAGCCTCATAGGGGGCTCGGGCACCGGGGAGCTGTTTTTT	CASSLIGGSGTGELFF
few	TRBD1	15	TRBV30	TRBJ2-3	TGTGCCTGGAGGAGGACAGGAGACCTCACAGATACGCAGTATTTT	CAWRRTGDLTDTQYF
few	NA	16	TRBV12-3/TRBV12-4	TRBJ1-1	TGTGCCAGCAGTTTAGCGCTGGTCAGGGGTGGCACTGAAGCTTTCTTT	CASSLALVRGGTEAFF
NA	NA	15	TRBV5-1	TRBJ2-1	TGCGCCAGCGCCCCCGAACGCAGGGTTGGTAATGAGCAGTTCTTC	CASAPERRVGNEQFF
NA	TRBD2	15	TRBV2	TRBJ2-3	TGTGCCAGCAGTGTAGGACTAGCGGGAGTAGATACGCAGTATTTT	CASSVGLAGVDTQYF
few	NA	13	TRBV30	TRBJ1-5	TGTGCCTGGACCCAGGGAGGGGCTCAGCCCCAGCATTTT	CAWTQGGAQPQHF
few	NA	15	TRBV7-8	TRBJ2-2	TGTGCCAGCAGCCCGGACGGAGCGAACACCGGGGAGCTGTTTTTT	CASSPDGANTGELFF
many	TRBD2	14	TRBV5-6	TRBJ2-1	TGTGCCAGCAGCTACGGACTAGCTGGGGGGGAGCAGTTCTTC	CASSYGLAGGEQFF
few	TRBD2	17	TRBV9	TRBJ2-6	TGTGCCAGCGGGGGGGGTAGCGGACACTCTGGGGCCAACGTCCTGACTTTC	CASGGGSGHSGANVLTF
NA	TRBD2	15	TRBV7-4	TRBJ2-7	TGTGCCAGCAGCTTCCGGACTAGCGGGGTATCCGAGCAGTACTTC	CASSFRTSGVSEQYF
NA	TRBD1	15	TRBV4-3	TRBJ2-7	TGCGCCAGCGGCCAGTTTCCGGGACAGGGGGACGAGCAGTACTTC	CASGQFPGQGDEQYF
few	NA	13	TRBV20-1	TRBJ1-5	TGCAGTGCTAGTAGGGACCACAATCAGCCCCAGCATTTT	CSASRDHNQPQHF
few	TRBD1	16	TRBV5-6	TRBJ1-6	TGTGCCAGCAGCTTGGCCAGGGGGGACGCCTATTCACCCCTCCACTTT	CASSLARGDAYSPLHF
NA	TRBD2	16	TRBV20-1	TRBJ2-4	TGCAGTGCTGGACTCAGACTAGCGGGGGGGGTAAACATTCAGTACTTC	CSAGLRLAGGVNIQYF
NA	TRBD1	13	TRBV20-1	TRBJ2-7	TGCAGTGCTGGACAGGGGGCTGTTAGCGAGCAGTACTTC	CSAGQGAVSEQYF
few	NA	17	TRBV27	TRBJ2-6	TGTGCCAGCAGTTTATCGAACCCTAGATCTGGGGCCAACGTCCTGACTTTC	CASSLSNPRSGANVLTF
few	NA	15	TRBV27	TRBJ1-5	TGTGCCAGCAGCAGGTCAGGGGCGAGCAATCAGCCCCAGCATTTT	CASSRSGASNQPQHF
NA	NA	17	TRBV3-1	TRBJ1-6	TGTGCCAGCAGCCAAGACAAGGGCGGCAATAATAATTCACCCCTCCACTTT	CASSQDKGGNNNSPLHF
NA	TRBD2	21	TRBV6-4	TRBJ2-5	TGTGCCAGCACTCCAAATGGCGTCGGGTGGGGACTAGCGGGGCCACAAGAGACCCAGTACTTC	CASTPNGVGWGLAGPQETQYF
NA	NA	14	TRBV7-2	TRBJ2-2	TGTGCCAGCAGCTTAGTCGCCAACACCGGGGAGCTGTTTTTT	CASSLVANTGELFF
NA	TRBD1	13	TRBV20-1	TRBJ1-6	TGCAGTCCTCGGACAGGGCAACATTCACCCCTCCACTTT	CSPRTGQHSPLHF
NA	TRBD2	15	TRBV9	TRBJ2-7	TGTGCCAGCAGCCCCCGACTAGCGGGAGACTCCGAGCAGTACTTC	CASSPRLAGDSEQYF
many	NA	14	TRBV7-9	TRBJ2-7	TGTGCCAGCAGCTCCTCTAGCGCACCCCACGAGCAGTACTTC	CASSSSSAPHEQYF
few	NA	14	TRBV3-1	TRBJ1-1	TGTGCCAGCAGCCAAGGACAGTTGAACACTGAAGCTTTCTTT	CASSQGQLNTEAFF
few	NA	13	TRBV28	TRBJ2-5	TGTGCCAGCAGTCTAGGATCCGTTGAGACCCAGTACTTC	CASSLGSVETQYF
many	NA	13	TRBV4-3	TRBJ2-1	TGCGCCAGCAGCCTCGTGCCGGGGGCTGAGCAGTTCTTC	CASSLVPGAEQFF
few	NA	14	TRBV5-1	TRBJ1-2	TGCGCCAGCAGCCCTATCCAGGTCCACTATGGCTACACCTTC	CASSPIQVHYGYTF
few	NA	14	TRBV5-5	TRBJ1-1	TGTGCCAGCAGCTCCCAAGTGAGTTGGACTGAAGCTTTCTTT	CASSSQVSWTEAFF
NA	NA	13	TRBV19	TRBJ2-1	TGTGCCAGTAGTATAAGGCACTTCAATGAGCAGTTCTTC	CASSIRHFNEQFF
many	NA	13	TRBV7-2	TRBJ1-1	TGTGCCAGCAGCCTACAGGTCCGGGGGGAAGCTTTCTTT	CASSLQVRGEAFF
NA	NA	16	TRBV5-1	TRBJ2-1	TGCGCCAGCAGCTGGGGGACTTCCAGTTCCTACAATGAGCAGTTCTTC	CASSWGTSSSYNEQFF